The next 19 T cell receptor beta chains were all read from a single sample in a study of control samples from healthy donors and cancer patients. Clones were read by immunoSEQ multiplex PCR, and TCRdb kept only the in-frame ones, dropping some. The sample includes around 20,000 clones, around 80% seen only once; the top ten take less than 35%. The sample consisted of PBMCs. All receptors derive from a man at least 80 years old with head and neck cancer.

This sequence joins TRBV5-6 and TRBJ1-6, with D uncertain. The germline V gene has CDR1 SGHDT and CDR2 YYEEEE. V was clipped by 4 bases and J by 0 bases, with 8 bases between them. The CDR3 runs to 15 residues. The CDR3 coding sequence is TGTGCCAGCAGCCCCAGGAGCTCCTATAATTCACCCCTCCACTTT. The encoded protein is CASSPRSSYNSPLHF.

The chain links TRBV7-2 to TRBJ2-7, with 10 bases lining up with TRBD2. Germline trimming cut 5 bases from V and 3 bases from J; bases unmatched to any gene: 4. The germline gives CDR1 SGHTA, CDR2 FQGNSA. The CDR3 consists of 14 residues. The CDR3 DNA reads TGTGCCAGCAGCACTTCTAGCGGGGGCTACGAGCAGTACTTC. Amino acids: CASSTSSGGYEQYF.

V usage is TRBV7-9 and J usage is TRBJ1-1; TRBD1 agrees at 7 bases. The CDR3 contains 15 residues. Germline assignment: CDR1 SEHNR and CDR2 FQNEAQ (reference sequence). Losses at the gene ends were 5 bases for V and 0 bases for J; bases not matched to a gene: 6. The DNA for the CDR3 is TGTGCCAGCAGCGATCGGGACAGCATGAACACTGAAGCTTTCTTT. It encodes CASSDRDSMNTEAFF.

The chain carries TRBV5-1 and TRBJ1-3; the D is unclear. Germline CDR1 and CDR2: SGHRS and YFSETQ. V was trimmed by 0 bases and J by 3 bases, leaving 4 bases between them. The CDR3 covers 13 residues. CDR3: CASSLGHGNTIYF. CDR3 sequence (DNA): TGCGCCAGCAGCTTGGGACATGGAAACACCATATATTTT. The complete variable domain, with remaining parts taken from reference TRBV5-1 and TRBJ1-3, reads KAGVTQTPRYLIKTRGQQVTLSCSPISGHRSVSWYQQTPGQGLQFLFEYFSETQRNKGNFPGRFSGRQFSNSRSEMNVSTLELGDSALYLCASSLGHGNTIYFGEGSWLTVV.

This clone was seen only a few times. The V call is TRBV7-6, the J call TRBJ2-2; tentatively, D is TRBD1 (5 bases). V was trimmed by 4 bases and J by 1 base, leaving 13 bases between them. The germline CDR1 and CDR2 sequences are SGHVS and FNYEAQ. This CDR3 has 16 amino acids. The CDR3 region has the DNA TGTGCCAGCAGCTCTTTCAGGGTACTGAACACCGGGGAGCTGTTTTTT. Its translation: CASSSFRVLNTGELFF.

This chain connects TRBV10-3 to TRBJ2-3, with 7 bases lining up with TRBD1. The CDR3 length is 15 residues. Per the germline V gene, CDR1 is ENHRY and CDR2 is SYGVKD. The V segment lost 3 bases and the J segment 4 bases; nucleotides outside the gene matches: 7. CDR3 in amino acids: CAISEEGARADTQYF. CDR3 sequence (DNA): TGTGCCATCAGTGAAGAGGGGGCACGGGCAGATACGCAGTATTTT.

As to this clone: The DNA is left out, because the CDR3 cannot be placed on it with certainty; the CDR3 is given as TCRdb lists it. The chain has TRBV24-1 and TRBJ2-1; the table's D call TRBD2 went unverified against the DNA. Germline V gene data show CDR1 as KGHDR and CDR2 as SFDVKD. Counting both end residues, the CDR3 totals 14 amino acids. The CDR3 here is CATSTSAGYNEQFF.

The rearrangement joins TRBV9 to TRBJ1-3; possible D gene TRBD1, 5 bases. Per the germline V gene, CDR1 is SGDLS and CDR2 is YYNGEE. The CDR3 consists of 15 residues. The V and J ends lost 0 bases and 4 bases respectively, with 11 bases between them. CDR3 sequence reads: CASSVGQGPGNTIYF. CDR3 nucleotides: TGTGCCAGCAGCGTAGGTCAGGGACCCGGAAACACCATATATTTT.

The rearrangement uses TRBV5-1 and TRBJ2-3, with 10 nucleotides matching TRBD2. Losses at the gene ends were 1 base for V and 0 bases for J; bases not matched to a gene: 5. Germline V lookup: CDR1 SGHRS, CDR2 YFSETQ. CDR3 length: 17 amino acids. Here the CDR3 reads CASSLWASGSSTDTQYF. In DNA form, the CDR3 reads TGCGCCAGCAGCTTGTGGGCTAGCGGGAGTAGCACAGATACGCAGTATTTT. Complete variable domain (other parts from reference TRBV5-1 and TRBJ2-3): KAGVTQTPRYLIKTRGQQVTLSCSPISGHRSVSWYQQTPGQGLQFLFEYFSETQRNKGNFPGRFSGRQFSNSRSEMNVSTLELGDSALYLCASSLWASGSSTDTQYFGPGTRLTVL.

The chain is built from TRBV7-9 and TRBJ1-5; TRBD1 agrees at 8 bases. CDR3 size: 16 residues. Losses at the gene ends were 5 bases for V and 2 bases for J; bases not matched to a gene: 8. CDR1 and CDR2 from the germline V gene are SEHNR and FQNEAQ (reference sequence). In nucleotides, the CDR3 is TGTGCCAGCAGCCGGGGACAGGATGGTGGCAATCAGCCCCAGCATTTT. The encoded protein is CASSRGQDGGNQPQHF.

The DNA of the CDR3 is TGTGCCAGCAGTGAACGGACAGGGACTCTCGGGGGCTACACCTTC. It translates to CASSERTGTLGGYTF. This rearrangement joins TRBV25-1 to TRBJ1-2; 8 bases align to TRBD1. This CDR3 comprises 15 residues. After removal of 2 bases from V and 8 bases from J, the junction contained 10 bases not matched to a gene. Germline V gene sequence: CDR1 MGHDK, CDR2 SYGVNS.

This sequence joins TRBV10-3 and TRBJ2-7, with D hard to call. Trimming left V 4 bases short and J 2 bases short, with 18 bases between. The CDR3 contains 16 residues. Germline CDR1 ENHRY, CDR2 SYGVKD. The CDR3: CAISASDGARPYEQYF. CDR3 in DNA: TGTGCCATCAGTGCCTCGGACGGAGCAAGGCCCTACGAGCAGTACTTC.

This chain uses TRBV18 with TRBJ1-1; 8 nucleotides line up with TRBD1. J gave up 5 bases and V 0 bases, and 5 bases lay outside the gene matches. Germline V gene sequence: CDR1 KGHSH, CDR2 LQKENI. This CDR3 region has 15 residues. The CDR3 coding sequence is TGTGCCAGCTCACCACCTCAGGGGGCTGGGACTGAAGCTTTCTTT. Protein sequence: CASSPPQGAGTEAFF.

The gene calls are TRBV21-1 and TRBJ1-5; the D segment call TRBD1 is taken from the table without a DNA check. TRBV21-1 is a pseudogene locus. The length of the CDR3 is 16 residues. CDR3 region: CASSTRTGKVDQPQHF. The CDR3 DNA reads as TGTGCCAGCAGCACCAGGACAGGGAAGGTGGATCAGCCCCAGCATTTT.

The chain recombines TRBV19 with TRBJ1-2; 7 bases align to TRBD1. This CDR3 region has 13 residues. V lost 9 bases and J lost 4; bases outside the gene matches: 8. Germline loops: CDR1 LNHDA, CDR2 SQIVND (reference sequence). In DNA form, the CDR3 reads TGTGCCAGCACCTTTACAGGGGCCTATGGCTACACCTTC. It is translated as CASTFTGAYGYTF.

This chain uses TRBV2 with TRBJ2-2; perhaps TRBD2 as D (5 bases). The CDR3 has 15 residues. Trimming removed 4 bases at V and 5 bases at J, with 14 bases between. The V gene's germline CDR1 is SNHLY and CDR2 FYNNEI. The CDR3 loop is CASSVITSATGELFF. In nucleotides, the CDR3 is TGTGCCAGCAGTGTAATCACTAGTGCGACCGGGGAGCTGTTTTTT.

The rearrangement joins TRBV7-9 to TRBJ2-1; 11 bases agree with TRBD2. The germline V gene has CDR1 SEHNR and CDR2 FQNEAQ (reference sequence). V trimming: 0 bases; J trimming: 7 bases; junction bases outside the gene matches: 5. The length of the CDR3 is 16 residues. DNA of the CDR3: TGTGCCAGCAGCTTAGCTAGGCTAGCGGGAGGAAATGAGCAGTTCTTC. This codes for CASSLARLAGGNEQFF.

This clone was counted between two and nine times. V and J are TRBV9 and TRBJ1-2; 7 nucleotides agree with TRBD1. Germline CDR1 is SGDLS and CDR2 is YYNGEE. The CDR3 covers 13 residues. Germline trimming cut 1 base from V and 4 bases from J; bases unmatched to any gene: 1. CDR3: CASSVRTGYGYTF. The CDR3 DNA reads as TGTGCCAGCAGCGTAAGGACAGGCTATGGCTACACCTTC. Variable domain in full (rest from reference TRBV9 and TRBJ1-2): DSGVTQTPKHLITATGQRVTLRCSPRSGDLSVYWYQQSLDQGLQFLIQYYNGEERAKGNILERFSAQQFPDLHSELNLSSLELGDSALYFCASSVRTGYGYTFGSGTRLTVV.

The genes are TRBV19 and TRBJ1-1; TRBD1 is a possible D gene (5 bases). V was trimmed by 7 bases and J by 4 bases, leaving 16 bases between them. The CDR3 has 14 residues. Germline V gene data show CDR1 as LNHDA and CDR2 as SQIVND (reference sequence). Written as DNA, the CDR3 is TGTGCCAGTACCTTTGCGGGGAGGGGCACTGAAGCTTTCTTT. Translating it yields CASTFAGRGTEAFF. Filled out from reference TRBV19 and TRBJ1-1, the complete variable domain reads DGGITQSPKYLFRKEGQNVTLSCEQNLNHDAMYWYRQDPGQGLRLIYYSQIVNDFQKGDIAEGYSVSREKKESFPLTVTSAQKNPTAFYLCASTFAGRGTEAFFGQGTRLTVV.